This record looks at one TCR beta chain sequence and its context. Its antigen is still unknown. The data were taken from a study of blood T cells in healthy people across ages. Whole-study results and caveats: The study found TCR beta diversity correlated strongly with naive T cell percentage.

V lost 4 bases, J lost 0 bases, and 14 bases lay in between. Germline loops: CDR1 SGHDT, CDR2 YYEEEE. The CDR3 sequence is 17 residues long. A J-beta primer mix and a sample-barcoded 5' primer were used in a second PCR of about 7 to 12 cycles. Unique molecular identifiers of 12 random nucleotides labeled each cDNA. TCRdb re-called the 5' RACE reads through MiXCR, storing one row per CDR3 protein. The sample yields hundreds of thousands of distinct CDR3 sequences, around 36% seen once. The TCR originated in a man younger than 35 in good health. The chain couples TRBV5-6 to TRBJ1-6; tentative D call: TRBD1 (5 bases). Sequences were obtained from blood. CDR3: CASSGGSRSSYNSPLHF. The CDR3 DNA reads TGTGCCAGCAGCGGGGGATCGCGGAGCTCCTATAATTCACCCCTCCACTTT.